The 25 T cell receptor beta chains below were found in one sample sequenced in a study of identical twins. TCRdb re-called the 5' RACE reads with MiXCR, one entry per CDR3 protein. The sample includes roughly 350,000 distinct CDR3 sequences, approximately 10% of them seen just once. Sequencing was done on a sample of naive T cells sorted from blood. Source of these receptors: a woman in her fifties or sixties in good health.

J is TRBJ2-1 and V is TRBV11-2, with no clear D. The germline V and J ends were trimmed by 5 bases and 0 bases, with 17 bases remaining between them. Per germline, CDR1 SGHAT and CDR2 FQNNGV. The CDR3 spans 17 residues. The CDR3 here is CASSPFPNGSSYNEQFF. CDR3 DNA sequence: TGTGCCAGCAGCCCCTTCCCAAACGGGTCCTCCTACAATGAGCAGTTCTTC.

This clonotype has a handful of counts. This rearrangement joins TRBV2 to TRBJ2-1, with D possibly matching TRBD1 (6 bases). The CDR3 is 13 residues long. V gave up 8 bases and J gave up 3 bases, with 11 bases separating them. From germline, CDR1 is SNHLY and CDR2 FYNNEI. The CDR3 loop reads CASLGTNYNEQFF. The CDR3 nucleotides read TGTGCCAGCCTCGGGACAAACTACAATGAGCAGTTCTTC.

The chain is built from TRBV5-1 and TRBJ1-5; weak D call: TRBD1 (5 bases). The germline V and J ends were trimmed by 0 bases and 7 bases, with 14 bases remaining between them. Germline V gives CDR1 SGHRS, CDR2 YFSETQ. The CDR3 length is 15 residues. CDR3 sequence reads: CASSLATGGNQPQHF. The DNA of the CDR3 is TGCGCCAGCAGCTTGGCCACTGGGGGTAACCAGCCCCAGCATTTT.

The chain recombines TRBV18 with TRBJ2-1; 13 nucleotides line up with TRBD2. From germline, CDR1 is KGHSH and CDR2 LQKENI. The CDR3 totals 18 residues. The J segment lost 4 bases and the V segment lost 1 base, leaving 7 bases of the junction unmatched. CDR3 sequence: CASSPRPGLAGIYNEQFF. In nucleotides, the CDR3 is TGTGCCAGCTCACCACGACCGGGACTAGCGGGAATTTACAATGAGCAGTTCTTC.

V gene TRBV24-1 combines with J gene TRBJ2-1; no reliable D call. Germline CDR1 KGHDR, CDR2 SFDVKD. Trimming took off 8 bases at V and 8 bases at J, with 9 bases between the two ends. This CDR3 has 11 residues. The CDR3 DNA reads as TGTGCCACCATGGGATCCCATGAGCAGTTCTTC. Its translation: CATMGSHEQFF.

J is TRBJ2-5 and V is TRBV7-3, with TRBD1 identical over 7 bases. With 2 bases clipped from V and 5 bases from J, the junction kept 11 bases outside the gene matches. CDR1 is SGHTA and CDR2 is FQGTGA in the germline V gene. The CDR3 length is 16 residues. The CDR3 sequence is CASSLGTVTVGETQYF. The CDR3 DNA is TGTGCCAGCAGCTTAGGGACAGTCACGGTCGGGGAGACCCAGTACTTC.

This clonotype was recorded at least ten times. The chain has TRBV14 and TRBJ1-6, with a tentative D call TRBD1 (5 bases). The CDR3 has 15 amino acids. V was clipped by 1 base and J by 11 bases, with 15 bases between them. Germline values: CDR1 SGHDN, CDR2 FVKESK. CDR3 region: CASSQVSSREPPLHF. Written as DNA, the CDR3 is TGTGCCAGCAGCCAAGTTTCGTCCAGGGAGCCACCCCTCCACTTT.

This clonotype was detected a few times. CDR3 coding DNA: TGTGCCAGCAGCCTGGGAGCTGCTGGAAACACCATATATTTT. Translating gives CASSLGAAGNTIYF. The chain joins TRBV28 to TRBJ1-3, with unresolved D. Per the germline V gene, CDR1 is MDHEN and CDR2 is SYDVKM. Trimming pared 6 bases from V and 2 bases from J, leaving 11 bases between. The CDR3 is made up of 14 amino acids. Combining the CDR3 with reference TRBV28 and TRBJ1-3 gives the whole variable domain DVKVTQSSRYLVKRTGEKVFLECVQDMDHENMFWYRQDPGLGLRLIYFSYDVKMKEKGDIPEGYSVSREKKERFSLILESASTNQTSMYLCASSLGAAGNTIYFGEGSWLTVV.

This clonotype was seen ten or more times. The gene calls are TRBV29-1 and TRBJ2-3; the D gene is possibly TRBD2 (6 bases). Germline assignment: CDR1 SQVTM and CDR2 ANQGSEA. The CDR3 extends over 15 amino acids. Trimming stripped 6 bases from V and 0 bases from J, with 16 bases between. CDR3 coding DNA: TGCAGCGTCCTGCTAGCGAGTTCTAGCACAGATACGCAGTATTTT. Encoded protein: CSVLLASSSTDTQYF.

Only a few counts were recorded for this clonotype. The genes are TRBV5-1 and TRBJ2-3, with D hard to call. The CDR3 consists of 13 residues. The germline gives CDR1 SGHRS, CDR2 YFSETQ. Trimming took 0 bases from V and 2 from J, leaving 4 bases between them. As DNA, the CDR3 is TGCGCCAGCAGCTTGGCAGACACAGATACGCAGTATTTT. It is translated as CASSLADTDTQYF.

The chain combines TRBV10-1 with TRBJ2-5, with 10 bases lining up with TRBD1. V shed 4 bases, J shed 4 bases, and the junction held 6 bases outside the gene matches. The CDR3 totals 15 residues. Per germline, CDR1 WNHNN and CDR2 SYGVQD (reference sequence). The DNA of the CDR3 is TGCGCCAGCAGTGCGACGACAGGGGGCTTAGAGACCCAGTACTTC. Its protein product is CASSATTGGLETQYF.

In its sample, this clonotype was seen many times. CDR3 nucleotide sequence: TGTGCCAGCAGCGACGGGGGACCCTACGAGCAGTACTTC. It codes for CASSDGGPYEQYF. The rearrangement links TRBV7-8 to TRBJ2-7; TRBD2 might be the D (6 bases). CDR1 SGHVS and CDR2 FQNEAQ come from the germline V gene. V dropped 5 bases and J dropped 2 bases, with 10 bases sitting between them. This CDR3 has 13 residues.

This chain joins TRBV7-2 and TRBJ2-2; D gene uncertain. V gave up 3 bases and J gave up 3 bases, with 5 bases separating them. The CDR3 consists of 13 residues. The germline gives CDR1 SGHTA, CDR2 FQGNSA. CDR3 residues: CASSLSYTGELFF. The CDR3 DNA sequence: TGTGCCAGCAGCTTGAGTTACACCGGGGAGCTGTTTTTT. The full variable domain, with the rest looked up from reference TRBV7-2 and TRBJ2-2, is GAGVSQSPSNKVTEKGKDVELRCDPISGHTALYWYRQSLGQGLEFLIYFQGNSAPDKSGLPSDRFSAERTGGSVSTLTIQRTQQEDSAVYLCASSLSYTGELFFGEGSRLTVL.

There are many counts of this clonotype. This chain joins TRBV5-1 and TRBJ1-5, with 7 bases that match TRBD1. Germline lookup yields CDR1 SGHRS and CDR2 YFSETQ. CDR3 length: 15 residues. The trim removed 3 bases at V and 4 bases at J, leaving 7 bases unmatched. In nucleotides, the CDR3 is TGCGCCAGCAGCTCGAACGGGACAGTTAATCAGCCCCAGCATTTT. Its translation is CASSSNGTVNQPQHF.

This rearrangement joins TRBV12-3 or TRBV12-4 to TRBJ1-1; possible D gene TRBD1, 5 bases. The CDR3 loop spans 14 amino acids. Trimming removed 5 bases from V and 6 bases from J, with 16 bases in between. The DNA of the CDR3 is TGTGCCAGCAGTCGGTGGAGACAGCTACCTGAAGCTTTCTTT. Its translation is CASSRWRQLPEAFF.

The genes are TRBV30 and TRBJ2-7, with D possibly matching TRBD1 (6 bases). V lost 8 bases, J lost 3 bases, and 11 bases lay in between. The CDR3 is 11 residues long. Germline CDR1 reads GTSNPN; CDR2 reads SVGIG (reference sequence). CDR3 residues: CAGIQGYEQYV. The CDR3 coding sequence is TGTGCCGGAATACAGGGCTACGAGCAGTACGTC.

This clonotype showed up many times. This chain connects TRBV4-1 to TRBJ2-1; TRBD2 aligns across 8 bases. Trimming took 4 bases from V and 4 from J; bases not matched to a gene: 9. Germline V gene lookup returns CDR1 MGHRA and CDR2 YSYEKL. The CDR3 loop spans 16 amino acids. The CDR3 DNA follows: TGCGCCAGCAGCCTCGGACTAGCCCCGCGGTACAATGAGCAGTTCTTC. Translated: CASSLGLAPRYNEQFF.

A few counts support this clonotype. This sequence joins TRBV10-3 and TRBJ2-7; 12 bases fit TRBD2. The J segment lost 3 bases and the V segment lost 4 bases, leaving 4 bases of the junction unmatched. Germline assignment: CDR1 ENHRY and CDR2 SYGVKD. This CDR3 region has 15 residues. CDR3 nucleotide sequence: TGTGCCATCAGTGGGACTAGCGGGACAGACTACGAGCAGTACTTC. Protein: CAISGTSGTDYEQYF.

The chain employs TRBV5-1 and TRBJ2-3; TRBD1 agrees at 9 bases. CDR1 is SGHRS and CDR2 is YFSETQ in the germline V gene. After removal of 7 bases from V and 3 bases from J, the junction contained 9 bases not matched to a gene. The CDR3 has 15 residues. Here the CDR3 reads CASGDGTGLTDTQYF. CDR3 coding DNA: TGCGCCAGCGGAGACGGGACAGGGCTGACAGATACGCAGTATTTT.

The J gene is TRBJ2-7, the V gene TRBV7-9; D is ambiguous. The CDR3 is 12 amino acids. The germline V and J ends were trimmed by 1 base and 5 bases, with 6 bases remaining between them. Germline V gene lookup returns CDR1 SEHNR and CDR2 FQNEAQ (reference sequence). Here the CDR3 reads CASSLGANEQYF. DNA for the CDR3: TGTGCCAGCAGCTTAGGAGCGAACGAGCAGTACTTC.

This clonotype was recorded many times. The chain links TRBV27 to TRBJ1-2; no clear D. Germline CDR1 is MNHEY and CDR2 is SMNVEV (reference sequence). Trimming shortened V by 7 bases and J by 3 bases, and 9 bases separated the two germline ends. The CDR3 runs to 12 residues. The CDR3 loop reads CASTLRDYGYTF. The CDR3 DNA is TGTGCCAGCACCCTAAGAGACTATGGCTACACCTTC.

The DNA for the CDR3 is TGTGCCACCAGTGATTGGGAAGCCACCTCGATCGGGGAGCTGTTTTTT. This encodes CATSDWEATSIGELFF. The chain combines TRBV24-1 with TRBJ2-2; D is uncertain. The V end lost 2 bases, the J end lost 7 bases, and 16 bases lay between the germline ends. The CDR3 has 16 amino acids. Germline CDR1 KGHDR, CDR2 SFDVKD.

In its sample, this clonotype was seen many times. The rearrangement joins TRBV11-2 to TRBJ2-7; D is unclear. The CDR3 runs to 13 residues. The germline gives CDR1 SGHAT, CDR2 FQNNGV. V lost 1 base and J lost 3, with 7 bases in between. The DNA of the CDR3 is TGTGCCAGCAGCTTAGGACCCGACTACGAGCAGTACGTC. It codes for CASSLGPDYEQYV.

Many counts were recorded for this clonotype. The chain links TRBV12-3 or TRBV12-4 to TRBJ1-5, with a tentative D call TRBD1 (5 bases). V lost 1 base, J lost 3 bases, and 10 bases lay in between. The CDR3 runs to 15 residues. For the CDR3, the DNA is TGTGCCAGCAGTTTAGGGGGCCTATACAATCAGCCCCAGCATTTT. Protein product: CASSLGGLYNQPQHF.

This clonotype was recorded a few times. V is TRBV20-1 and J is TRBJ2-3; 7 nucleotides match TRBD2. The CDR3 consists of 13 residues. The V segment lost 3 bases and the J segment 6 bases; nucleotides outside the gene matches: 6. Germline V lookup: CDR1 DFQATT, CDR2 SNEGSKA (reference sequence). The CDR3 here is CSARGGSADTQYF. The CDR3 DNA reads TGCAGTGCTAGGGGCGGGAGCGCGGATACGCAGTATTTT.